Detailed here is one T cell receptor beta chain. The data derive from a study of control samples from healthy donors and cancer patients. The length of the CDR3 is 17 residues. The ends were cut back, 1 base at V and 7 bases at J, with 22 bases in the middle. CDR1 and CDR2 from the germline V gene are LGHNA and YNFKEQ. TCRdb's copy holds only in-frame clones and misses some; the assay was immunoSEQ multiplex PCR. This table holds under 150,000 clones, roughly 92% found once. The chain is built from TRBV4-2 and TRBJ1-2; TRBD1 might be the D (6 bases). Specimen: blood. The source of this sequence is a man aged 25-45 years in good health. This chain's CDR3 is CASSQVTAPRGDGGYTF. The CDR3 nucleotides read TGTGCCAGCAGCCAAGTAACCGCACCCAGGGGCGATGGTGGCTACACCTTC.